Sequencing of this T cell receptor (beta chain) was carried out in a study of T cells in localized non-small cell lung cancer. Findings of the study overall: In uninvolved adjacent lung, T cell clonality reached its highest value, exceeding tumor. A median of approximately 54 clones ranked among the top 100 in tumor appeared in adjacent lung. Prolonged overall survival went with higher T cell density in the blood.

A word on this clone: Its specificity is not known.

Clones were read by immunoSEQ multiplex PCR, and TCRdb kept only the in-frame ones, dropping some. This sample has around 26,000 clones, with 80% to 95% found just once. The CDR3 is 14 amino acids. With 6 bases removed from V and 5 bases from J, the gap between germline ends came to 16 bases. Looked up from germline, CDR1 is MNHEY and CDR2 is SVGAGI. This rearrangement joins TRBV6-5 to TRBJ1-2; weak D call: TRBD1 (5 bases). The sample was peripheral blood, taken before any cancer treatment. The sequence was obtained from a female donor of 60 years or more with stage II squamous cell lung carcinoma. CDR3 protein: CASSRTLGEYGYTF. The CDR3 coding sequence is TGTGCCAGCAGCCGAACGTTGGGGGAGTATGGCTACACCTTC.